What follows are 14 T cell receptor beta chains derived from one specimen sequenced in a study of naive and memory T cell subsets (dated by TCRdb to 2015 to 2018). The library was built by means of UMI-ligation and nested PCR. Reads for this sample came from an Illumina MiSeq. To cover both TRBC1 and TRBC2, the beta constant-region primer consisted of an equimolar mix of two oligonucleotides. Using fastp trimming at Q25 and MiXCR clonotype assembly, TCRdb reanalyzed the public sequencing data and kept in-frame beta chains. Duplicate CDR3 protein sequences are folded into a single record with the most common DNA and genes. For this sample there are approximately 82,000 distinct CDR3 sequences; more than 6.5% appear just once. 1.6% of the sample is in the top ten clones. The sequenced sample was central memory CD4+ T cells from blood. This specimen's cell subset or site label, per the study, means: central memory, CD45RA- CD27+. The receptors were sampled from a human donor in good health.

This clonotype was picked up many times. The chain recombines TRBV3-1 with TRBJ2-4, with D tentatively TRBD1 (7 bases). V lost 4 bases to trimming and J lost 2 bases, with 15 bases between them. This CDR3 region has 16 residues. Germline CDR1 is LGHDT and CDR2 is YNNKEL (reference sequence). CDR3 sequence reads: CASSPSSGGPKNIQYF. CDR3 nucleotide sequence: TGTGCCAGCAGCCCCTCCTCAGGGGGGCCCAAAAACATTCAGTACTTC.

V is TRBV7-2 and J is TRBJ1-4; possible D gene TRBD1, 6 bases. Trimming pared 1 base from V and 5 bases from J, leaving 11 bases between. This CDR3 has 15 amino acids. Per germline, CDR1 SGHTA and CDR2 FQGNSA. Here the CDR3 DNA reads TGTGCCAGCAGCTTAGACAACGGACAGAATGAAAAACTGTTTTTT. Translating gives CASSLDNGQNEKLFF.

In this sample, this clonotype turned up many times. CDR3 nucleotide sequence: TGCGCCAGCAGCTTGTGGACCACAAACACCGGGGAGCTGTTTTTT. It codes for CASSLWTTNTGELFF. The V and J genes are TRBV5-1 and TRBJ2-2; D uncertain. The V end was cut by 1 base, the J end by 2 bases, with 9 bases between. Germline V gene lookup returns CDR1 SGHRS and CDR2 YFSETQ. The CDR3 is made up of 15 amino acids. Using reference TRBV5-1 and TRBJ2-2 for the parts outside the CDR3, the full variable domain is KAGVTQTPRYLIKTRGQQVTLSCSPISGHRSVSWYQQTPGQGLQFLFEYFSETQRNKGNFPGRFSGRQFSNSRSEMNVSTLELGDSALYLCASSLWTTNTGELFFGEGSRLTVL.

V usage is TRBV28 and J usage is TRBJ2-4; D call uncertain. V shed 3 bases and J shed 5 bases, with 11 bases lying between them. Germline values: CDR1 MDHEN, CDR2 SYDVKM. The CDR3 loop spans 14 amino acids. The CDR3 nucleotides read TGTGCCAGCAGTTTGGAACAGACCCAAAACATTCAGTACTTC. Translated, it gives CASSLEQTQNIQYF. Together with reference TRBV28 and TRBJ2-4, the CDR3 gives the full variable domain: DVKVTQSSRYLVKRTGEKVFLECVQDMDHENMFWYRQDPGLGLRLIYFSYDVKMKEKGDIPEGYSVSREKKERFSLILESASTNQTSMYLCASSLEQTQNIQYFGAGTRLSVL.

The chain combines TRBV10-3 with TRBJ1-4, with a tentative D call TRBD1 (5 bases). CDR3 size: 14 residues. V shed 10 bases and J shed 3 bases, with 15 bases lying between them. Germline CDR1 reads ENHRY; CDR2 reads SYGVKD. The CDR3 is CATGPGAANEKLFF. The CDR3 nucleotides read TGTGCCACCGGACCCGGGGCAGCTAATGAAAAACTGTTTTTT.

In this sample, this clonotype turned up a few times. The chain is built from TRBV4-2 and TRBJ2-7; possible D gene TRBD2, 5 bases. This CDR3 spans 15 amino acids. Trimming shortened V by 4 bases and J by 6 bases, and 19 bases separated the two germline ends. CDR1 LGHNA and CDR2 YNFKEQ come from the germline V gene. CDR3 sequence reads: CASSPQRTLGREQYF. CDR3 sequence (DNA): TGTGCCAGCAGCCCCCAGCGGACCCTAGGGCGCGAGCAGTACTTC.

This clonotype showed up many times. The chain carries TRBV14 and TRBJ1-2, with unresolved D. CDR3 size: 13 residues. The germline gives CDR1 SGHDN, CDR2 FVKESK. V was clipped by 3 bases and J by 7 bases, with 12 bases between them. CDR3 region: CASSHLGSSGYTF. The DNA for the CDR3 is TGTGCCAGCAGCCATCTCGGGTCCTCTGGCTACACCTTC.

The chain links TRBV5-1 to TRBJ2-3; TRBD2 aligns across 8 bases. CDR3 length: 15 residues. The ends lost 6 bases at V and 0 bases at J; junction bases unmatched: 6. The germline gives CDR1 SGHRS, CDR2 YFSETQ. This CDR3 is CASTASGPSTDTQYF. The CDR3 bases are TGCGCCAGCACAGCTAGCGGGCCTAGCACAGATACGCAGTATTTT.

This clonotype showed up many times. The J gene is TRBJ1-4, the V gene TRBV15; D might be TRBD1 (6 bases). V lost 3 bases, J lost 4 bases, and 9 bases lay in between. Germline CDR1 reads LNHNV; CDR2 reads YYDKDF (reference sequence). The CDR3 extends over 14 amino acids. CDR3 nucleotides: TGTGCCACCAGCAGGGACAGTAGTAATGAAAAACTGTTTTTT. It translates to CATSRDSSNEKLFF.

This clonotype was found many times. The CDR3 reads CASSQGSSSSPLHF. Here the CDR3 DNA reads TGTGCCAGCAGCCAAGGGTCCAGTAGTTCACCCCTCCACTTT. V and J are TRBV3-1 and TRBJ1-6; D unclear. CDR3 length: 14 amino acids. Germline-derived CDR1 and CDR2 are LGHDT and YNNKEL (reference sequence). Trimming left V 1 base short and J 9 bases short, with 10 bases between.

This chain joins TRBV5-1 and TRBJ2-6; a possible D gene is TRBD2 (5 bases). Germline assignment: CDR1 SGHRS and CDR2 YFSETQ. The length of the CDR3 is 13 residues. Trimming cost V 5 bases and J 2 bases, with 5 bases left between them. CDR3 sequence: CASRRAGANVLTF. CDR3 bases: TGCGCCAGCAGGCGGGCTGGGGCCAACGTCCTGACTTTC.

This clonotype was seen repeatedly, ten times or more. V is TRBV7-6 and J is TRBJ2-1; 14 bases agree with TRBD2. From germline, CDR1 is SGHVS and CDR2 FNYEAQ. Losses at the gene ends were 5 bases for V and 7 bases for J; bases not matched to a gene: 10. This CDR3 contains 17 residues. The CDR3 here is CASSAEPGTSGSNEQFF. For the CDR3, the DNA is TGTGCCAGCAGCGCAGAACCAGGGACTAGCGGGAGTAATGAGCAGTTCTTC.

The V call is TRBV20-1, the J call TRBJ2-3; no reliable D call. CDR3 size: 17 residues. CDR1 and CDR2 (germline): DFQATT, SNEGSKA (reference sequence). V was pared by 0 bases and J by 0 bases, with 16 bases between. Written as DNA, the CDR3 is TGCAGTGCTAGAGATCCAAGGAAGGGAACTAGCACAGATACGCAGTATTTT. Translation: CSARDPRKGTSTDTQYF.

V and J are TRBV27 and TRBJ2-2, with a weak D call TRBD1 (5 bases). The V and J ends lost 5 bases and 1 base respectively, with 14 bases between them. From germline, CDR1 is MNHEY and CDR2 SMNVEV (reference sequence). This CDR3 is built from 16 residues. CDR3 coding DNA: TGTGCCAGCAGTCTGGTGGCCAGGGTGAACACCGGGGAGCTGTTTTTT. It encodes CASSLVARVNTGELFF.